Listed below are T cell receptor beta chains from one sample, sequenced in a study of molecular identifiers for immune sequencing clone quantification. TCRdb reprocessed the PCR reads with MiXCR, giving one entry per CDR3 protein. The table records a few hundred thousand distinct CDR3 sequences, roughly 24% of them present only once. The sample comprised naive CD8+ T cells from blood, with Jurkat cell RNA spiked in. The origin of the receptors is a human donor in good health. Some libraries in this study had Jurkat cell RNA spiked in. CDR3s include the opening cysteine and the closing phenylalanine or tryptophan. D genes are given only for firm matches. The listing skips clone size in some rows; elsewhere it reads once, few, many or a size class.

J: TRBJ2-7; length: 13; size: many; D: NA; V: TRBV4-1; DNA: TGCGCCAGCAGCCAAGATCGGAGCCGGACGCTTCACTTC; CDR3: CASSQDRSRTLHF
J: TRBJ1-1; length: 14; size: many; D: TRBD1; V: TRBV7-9; DNA: TGTGCCAGCAGCCCGCGACAGGGAGACACTGAAGCTTTCTTT; CDR3: CASSPRQGDTEAFF
J: TRBJ2-7; length: 15; size: NA; D: NA; V: TRBV7-9; DNA: TGTGCCAGCAGCACGGTCAGTAGCGGATATCTGAAGCAGTACTTC; CDR3: CASSTVSSGYLKQYF
J: TRBJ2-1; length: 16; size: NA; D: NA; V: TRBV7-8; DNA: TGTGCCAGCAGCTTATCAGGGGCTAGCTCCTACAATGAGCAGTTCTTC; CDR3: CASSLSGASSYNEQFF
J: TRBJ2-2; length: 14; size: many; D: TRBD1; V: TRBV20-1; DNA: TGCAGTAGGGGACAGGACTCGAACACCGGGGAGCTGTTTTTT; CDR3: CSRGQDSNTGELFF
J: TRBJ1-5; length: 14; size: many; D: TRBD1; V: TRBV28; DNA: TGTGCCAGCAGTTTCCTCACAGGGGCCCAGCCCCAGCATTTT; CDR3: CASSFLTGAQPQHF
J: TRBJ2-4; length: 14; size: many; D: TRBD2; V: TRBV2; DNA: TGTGCCAGCAGAACCCTAGCGGGGGCGGACATTCAGTACTTC; CDR3: CASRTLAGADIQYF
J: TRBJ1-1; length: 14; size: few; D: NA; V: TRBV11-2; DNA: TGTGCCAGCAGCTTCACAGGGTCCGACTCTGAAGCTTTCTTT; CDR3: CASSFTGSDSEAFF
J: TRBJ2-1; length: 14; size: few; D: NA; V: TRBV19; DNA: TGTGCCAGTAGTATAGGCGGGGATTACAATGAGCAGTTCTTC; CDR3: CASSIGGDYNEQFF
J: TRBJ2-7; length: 14; size: NA; D: NA; V: TRBV30; DNA: TGTGCCTGGAGTGTCGTAGCGGACTCCTACGAGCAGTACTTC; CDR3: CAWSVVADSYEQYF
J: TRBJ2-7; length: 18; size: NA; D: NA; V: TRBV7-9; DNA: TGTGCCAGCAGCCTAGGTGCTAGCCAGACGGAGGGTTGGTACGAGCAGTACTTC; CDR3: CASSLGASQTEGWYEQYF
J: TRBJ2-7; length: 13; size: NA; D: NA; V: TRBV7-9; DNA: TGTGCCAGCAGCACCCCAGCGAGGTACGAGCAGTACTTC; CDR3: CASSTPARYEQYF
J: TRBJ2-3; length: 13; size: few; D: NA; V: TRBV28; DNA: TGTGCCAGCAACCAGGAGTACACAGATACGCAGTATTTT; CDR3: CASNQEYTDTQYF
J: TRBJ2-5; length: 14; size: few; D: NA; V: TRBV7-6; DNA: TGTGCCAGCAGCTTAGTCCTAGAGATTGAGACCCAGTACTTC; CDR3: CASSLVLEIETQYF
J: TRBJ2-3; length: 16; size: many; D: TRBD1; V: TRBV9; DNA: TGTGCCAGCAGCGAGGACGGACAGGGCATCACAGATACGCAGTATTTT; CDR3: CASSEDGQGITDTQYF
J: TRBJ2-6; length: 17; size: NA; D: NA; V: TRBV6-1; DNA: TGTGCCAGCAGGAACACACTATCCCTCTCTGGGGCCAACGTCCTGACTTTC; CDR3: CASRNTLSLSGANVLTF
J: TRBJ1-1; length: 13; size: many; D: NA; V: TRBV4-1; DNA: TGCGCCAGCAGCCAAGGGCCTGCCCCTGAAGCTTTCTTT; CDR3: CASSQGPAPEAFF
J: TRBJ2-7; length: 15; size: NA; D: TRBD1; V: TRBV10-3; DNA: TGTGCCATCAGCGGAGAGGGACAGGCGACCTACGAGCAGTACTTC; CDR3: CAISGEGQATYEQYF
J: TRBJ2-3; length: 15; size: NA; D: TRBD1; V: TRBV16; DNA: TGTGCCAGCAGCCAATCCCGACAGGGGGCAGATACGCAGTATTTT; CDR3: CASSQSRQGADTQYF
J: TRBJ2-5; length: 17; size: few; D: TRBD2; V: TRBV20-1; DNA: TGCAGTGCTAGTTCGGGTAGGCTAGCGGGGGGTCAAGAGACCCAGTACTTC; CDR3: CSASSGRLAGGQETQYF
J: TRBJ2-7; length: 15; size: few; D: NA; V: TRBV20-1; DNA: TGCAGTGCTAGGAAGGTTGAGGACAACCTCTACGAGCAGTACTTC; CDR3: CSARKVEDNLYEQYF
J: TRBJ2-2; length: 15; size: few; D: TRBD1; V: TRBV11-2; DNA: TGTGCCAGCAGCTTGGACAGGGGTTTGCCCGGGGAGCTGTTTTTT; CDR3: CASSLDRGLPGELFF
J: TRBJ1-2; length: 15; size: NA; D: NA; V: TRBV19; DNA: TGTGCCAGTGGCGCTAGCACAGGTGATAATTATGGCTACACCTTC; CDR3: CASGASTGDNYGYTF
J: TRBJ1-1; length: 14; size: NA; D: TRBD1; V: TRBV30; DNA: TGTGCCTCCACAGGGGATGGGGGAGGCACTGAAGCTTTCTTT; CDR3: CASTGDGGGTEAFF
J: TRBJ2-5; length: 17; size: once; D: NA; V: TRBV27; DNA: TGTGCCAGCAGTCCGGTACTGGTGATCGGTCCCCAAGAGACCCAGTACTTC; CDR3: CASSPVLVIGPQETQYF
J: TRBJ1-4; length: 13; size: many; D: TRBD1; V: TRBV29-1; DNA: TGCAGCGTGCCCCTACAGGGGGGTGAAAAACTGTTTTTT; CDR3: CSVPLQGGEKLFF
J: TRBJ1-5; length: 13; size: many; D: NA; V: TRBV5-6; DNA: TGTGCCACCTCCCCCTCACCCAATCAGCCCCAGCATTTT; CDR3: CATSPSPNQPQHF
J: TRBJ1-1; length: 13; size: many; D: NA; V: TRBV6-2/TRBV6-3; DNA: TGTGCCAGCAGTTACTGGGACGACACTGAAGCTTTCTTT; CDR3: CASSYWDDTEAFF
J: TRBJ1-1; length: 15; size: few; D: TRBD1; V: TRBV24-1; DNA: TGTGCCACCAGTGACGGGGGACAGGGCCACACTGAAGCTTTCTTT; CDR3: CATSDGGQGHTEAFF
J: TRBJ2-5; length: 16; size: NA; D: TRBD1; V: TRBV24-1; DNA: TGTGCCACCAGTGACCCAGGGACAGAAGGGTTGGAGACCCAGTACTTC; CDR3: CATSDPGTEGLETQYF
J: TRBJ2-1; length: 15; size: many; D: NA; V: TRBV5-1; DNA: TGCGCCAGCAGCCAAGGGATTGGGGCCTACAATGAGCAGTTCTTC; CDR3: CASSQGIGAYNEQFF
J: TRBJ2-3; length: 12; size: many; D: NA; V: TRBV10-3; DNA: TGTGCCATCAGTGAGGGCACAGATACGCAGTATTTT; CDR3: CAISEGTDTQYF
J: TRBJ1-2; length: 14; size: few; D: TRBD1; V: TRBV13; DNA: TGTGCCAGCAGCCTAGGGACAGGGGGCTCTGGCTACACCTTC; CDR3: CASSLGTGGSGYTF
J: TRBJ2-6; length: 14; size: many; D: NA; V: TRBV12-3/TRBV12-4; DNA: TGTGCCAGCACCCAGGGTTGGGGGGCCAACGTCCTGACTTTC; CDR3: CASTQGWGANVLTF
J: TRBJ2-1; length: 17; size: NA; D: TRBD1; V: TRBV12-3/TRBV12-4; DNA: TGTGCCAGCAGTCTGACCGGGACAGGGTCTCCCATAAATGAGCAGTTCTTC; CDR3: CASSLTGTGSPINEQFF
J: TRBJ2-1; length: 12; size: few; D: TRBD2; V: TRBV29-1; DNA: TGCACGGGTTCAGCGGGAGTAGACGCGCAGTTCTTC; CDR3: CTGSAGVDAQFF
J: TRBJ2-3; length: 17; size: NA; D: TRBD2; V: TRBV7-6; DNA: TGTGCCAGCAGCTTAGCCCCACTAGCGTATTACACAGGTACGCAGTATTTT; CDR3: CASSLAPLAYYTGTQYF
J: TRBJ1-1; length: 15; size: NA; D: NA; V: TRBV6-2/TRBV6-3; DNA: TGTGCCAGCAGCCTCCCTCGGGGGATGGGCACTGAAGCTTTCTTT; CDR3: CASSLPRGMGTEAFF
J: TRBJ1-3; length: 13; size: NA; D: NA; V: TRBV20-1; DNA: TGCAGTGCTAGAGATGGAGAATCAAACACCATATATTTT; CDR3: CSARDGESNTIYF